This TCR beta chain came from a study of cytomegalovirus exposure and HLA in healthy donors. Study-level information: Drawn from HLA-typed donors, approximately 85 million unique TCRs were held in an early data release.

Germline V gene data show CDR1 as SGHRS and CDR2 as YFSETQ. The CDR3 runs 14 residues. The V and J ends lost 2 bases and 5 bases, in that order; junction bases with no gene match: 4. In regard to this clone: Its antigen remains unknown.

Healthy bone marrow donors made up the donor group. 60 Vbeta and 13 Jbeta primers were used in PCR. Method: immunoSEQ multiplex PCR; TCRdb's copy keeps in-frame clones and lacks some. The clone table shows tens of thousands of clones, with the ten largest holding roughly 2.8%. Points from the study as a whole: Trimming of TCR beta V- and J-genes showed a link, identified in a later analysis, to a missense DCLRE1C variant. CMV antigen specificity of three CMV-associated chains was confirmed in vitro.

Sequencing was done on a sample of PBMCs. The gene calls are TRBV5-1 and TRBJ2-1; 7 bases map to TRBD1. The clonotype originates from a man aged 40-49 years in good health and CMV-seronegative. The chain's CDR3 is CASSFRDSHNEQFF. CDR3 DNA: TGCGCCAGCAGCTTCCGGGACAGCCACAATGAGCAGTTCTTC.